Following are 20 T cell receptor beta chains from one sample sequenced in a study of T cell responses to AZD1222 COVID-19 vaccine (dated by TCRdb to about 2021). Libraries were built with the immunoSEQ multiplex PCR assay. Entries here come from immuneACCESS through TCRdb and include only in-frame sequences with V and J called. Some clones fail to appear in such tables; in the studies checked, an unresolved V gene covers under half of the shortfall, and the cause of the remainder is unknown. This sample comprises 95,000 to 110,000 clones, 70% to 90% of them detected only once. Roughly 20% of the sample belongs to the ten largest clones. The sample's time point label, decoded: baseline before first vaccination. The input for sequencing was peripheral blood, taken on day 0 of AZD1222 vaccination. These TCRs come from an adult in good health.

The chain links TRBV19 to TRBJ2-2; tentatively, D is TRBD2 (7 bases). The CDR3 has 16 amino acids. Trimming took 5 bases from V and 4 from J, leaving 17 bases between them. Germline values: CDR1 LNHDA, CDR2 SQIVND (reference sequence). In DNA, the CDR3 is TGTGCCAGTAGTCCCGTGGGGGGGCTGGGCACCGGGGAGCTGTTTTTT. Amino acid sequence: CASSPVGGLGTGELFF. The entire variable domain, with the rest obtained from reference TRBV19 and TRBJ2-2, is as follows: DGGITQSPKYLFRKEGQNVTLSCEQNLNHDAMYWYRQDPGQGLRLIYYSQIVNDFQKGDIAEGYSVSREKKESFPLTVTSAQKNPTAFYLCASSPVGGLGTGELFFGEGSRLTVL.

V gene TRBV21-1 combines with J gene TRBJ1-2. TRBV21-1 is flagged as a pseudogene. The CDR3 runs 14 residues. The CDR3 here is CASSKSTVYRGYTF. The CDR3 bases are TGTGCCAGCAGCAAATCCACTGTCTACCGGGGCTACACCTTC.

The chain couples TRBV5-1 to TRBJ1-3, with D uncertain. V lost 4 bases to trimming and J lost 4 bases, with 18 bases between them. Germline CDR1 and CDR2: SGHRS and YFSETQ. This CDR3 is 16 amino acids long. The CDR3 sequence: CASSHPELTGGNTIYF. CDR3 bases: TGCGCCAGCAGCCACCCCGAGCTCACGGGCGGAAACACCATATATTTT.

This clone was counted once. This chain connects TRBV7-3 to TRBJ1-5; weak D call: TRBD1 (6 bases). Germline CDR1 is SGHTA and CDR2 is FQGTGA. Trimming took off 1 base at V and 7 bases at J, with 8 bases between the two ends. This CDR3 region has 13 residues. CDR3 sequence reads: CASSLKGGQPQHF. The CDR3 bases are TGTGCCAGCAGCTTAAAGGGGGGCCAGCCCCAGCATTTT. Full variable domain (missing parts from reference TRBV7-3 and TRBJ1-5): GAGVSQTPSNKVTEKGKYVELRCDPISGHTALYWYRQSLGQGPEFLIYFQGTGAADDSGLPNDRFFAVRPEGSVSTLKIQRTERGDSAVYLCASSLKGGQPQHFGDGTRLSIL.

As DNA, the CDR3 is TGTGCCATCAGCCGGGGGCGGCTGGTCGGCTACGAGCAGTACTTC. It codes for CAISRGRLVGYEQYF. The V call is TRBV6-5, the J call TRBJ2-7; D may correspond to TRBD1 or TRBD2 (6 bases each). V lost 10 bases and J 3 bases, leaving 22 bases between the germline ends. Germline loops: CDR1 MNHEY, CDR2 SVGAGI. This CDR3 has 15 residues.

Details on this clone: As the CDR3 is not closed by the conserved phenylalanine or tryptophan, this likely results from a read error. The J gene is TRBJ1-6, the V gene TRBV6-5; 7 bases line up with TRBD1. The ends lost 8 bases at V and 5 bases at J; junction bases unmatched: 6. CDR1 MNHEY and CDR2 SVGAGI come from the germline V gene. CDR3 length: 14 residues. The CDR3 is CASGAGGNNSPLHL. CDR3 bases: TGTGCCAGCGGAGCAGGGGGGAATAATTCACCCCTCCACCTT.

This CDR3 is CASSYRGDTEAFF. The CDR3 DNA is TGTGCCAGCAGTTACAGGGGAGACACTGAAGCTTTCTTT. This chain uses TRBV6-5 with TRBJ1-1; D possibly corresponds to TRBD1 (5 bases). CDR1 MNHEY and CDR2 SVGAGI come from the germline V gene. Trimming took 2 bases from V and 3 from J, leaving 7 bases between them. CDR3 length: 13 residues.

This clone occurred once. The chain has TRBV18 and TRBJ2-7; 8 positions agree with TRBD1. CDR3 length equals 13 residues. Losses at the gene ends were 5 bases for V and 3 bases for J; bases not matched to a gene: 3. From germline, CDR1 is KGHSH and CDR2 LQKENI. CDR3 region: CASSKGQGYEQYF. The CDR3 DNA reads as TGTGCCAGCTCAAAAGGACAGGGCTACGAGCAGTACTTC. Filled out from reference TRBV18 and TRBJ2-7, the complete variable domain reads NAGVMQNPRHLVRRRGQEARLRCSPMKGHSHVYWYRQLPEEGLKFMVYLQKENIIDESGMPKERFSAEFPKEGPSILRIQQVVRGDSAAYFCASSKGQGYEQYFGPGTRLTVT.

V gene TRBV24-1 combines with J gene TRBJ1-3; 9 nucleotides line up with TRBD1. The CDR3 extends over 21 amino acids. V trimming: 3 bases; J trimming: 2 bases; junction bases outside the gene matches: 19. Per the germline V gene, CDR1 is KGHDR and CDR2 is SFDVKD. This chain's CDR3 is CATSDDRQGEDLEYTGNTIYF. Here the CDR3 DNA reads TGTGCCACCAGTGATGATAGACAGGGGGAAGATTTAGAGTACACTGGAAACACCATATATTTT.

CDR3 region: CASSYSQGAPIGYTF. DNA of the CDR3: TGTGCCAGCAGTTACTCCCAGGGGGCGCCGATTGGCTACACCTTC. The chain couples TRBV6-6 to TRBJ1-2, with TRBD1 matching 8 bases. In germline, CDR1 is MNHNY, CDR2 SVGAGI (reference sequence). V lost 0 bases to trimming and J lost 7 bases; unmatched junction nucleotides: 7. The CDR3 is 15 residues long.

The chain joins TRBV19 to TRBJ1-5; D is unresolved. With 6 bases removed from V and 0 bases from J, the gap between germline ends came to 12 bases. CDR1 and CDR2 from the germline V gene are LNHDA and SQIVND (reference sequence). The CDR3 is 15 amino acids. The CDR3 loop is CASRRHGDSNQPQHF. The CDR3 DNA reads TGTGCCAGTAGAAGACACGGGGATAGCAATCAGCCCCAGCATTTT.

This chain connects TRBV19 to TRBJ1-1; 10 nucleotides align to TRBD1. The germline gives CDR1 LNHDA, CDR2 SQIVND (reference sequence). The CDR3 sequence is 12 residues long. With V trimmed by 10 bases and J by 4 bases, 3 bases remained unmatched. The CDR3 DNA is TGTGCCACACGGACAGGGGGCACTGAAGCTTTCTTT. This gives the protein CATRTGGTEAFF.

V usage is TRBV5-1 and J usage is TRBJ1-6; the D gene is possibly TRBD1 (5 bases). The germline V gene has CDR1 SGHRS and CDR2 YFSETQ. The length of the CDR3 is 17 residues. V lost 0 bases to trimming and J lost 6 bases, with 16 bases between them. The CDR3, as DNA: TGCGCCAGCAGCTTGGGTACCCCGGGGGTAGGTAATTCACCCCTCCACTTT. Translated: CASSLGTPGVGNSPLHF.

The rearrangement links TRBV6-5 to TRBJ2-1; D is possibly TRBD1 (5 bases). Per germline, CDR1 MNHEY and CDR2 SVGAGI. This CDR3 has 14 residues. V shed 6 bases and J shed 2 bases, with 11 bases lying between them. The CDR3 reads CASSPGMTYNEQFF. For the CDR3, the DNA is TGTGCCAGCAGCCCAGGGATGACCTACAATGAGCAGTTCTTC.

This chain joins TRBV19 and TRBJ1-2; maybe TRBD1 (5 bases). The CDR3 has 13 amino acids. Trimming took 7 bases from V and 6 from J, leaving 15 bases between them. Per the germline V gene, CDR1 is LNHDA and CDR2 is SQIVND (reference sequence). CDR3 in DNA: TGTGCCAGTACCCCCGGGACCCAGGATGGCTACACCTTC. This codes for CASTPGTQDGYTF.

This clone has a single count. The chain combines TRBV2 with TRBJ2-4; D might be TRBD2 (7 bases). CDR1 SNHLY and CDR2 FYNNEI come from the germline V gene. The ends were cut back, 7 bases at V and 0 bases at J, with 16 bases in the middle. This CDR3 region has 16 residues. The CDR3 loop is CASTGPGGIAKNIQYF. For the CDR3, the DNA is TGTGCCAGCACCGGACCGGGGGGCATAGCCAAAAACATTCAGTACTTC.

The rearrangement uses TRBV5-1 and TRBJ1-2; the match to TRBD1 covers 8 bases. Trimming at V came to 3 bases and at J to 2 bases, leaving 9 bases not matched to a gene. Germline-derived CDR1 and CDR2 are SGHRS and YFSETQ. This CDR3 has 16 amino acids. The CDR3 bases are TGCGCCAGCAGCTCACCCGGACAGGGCAAAAACTATGGCTACACCTTC. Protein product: CASSSPGQGKNYGYTF.

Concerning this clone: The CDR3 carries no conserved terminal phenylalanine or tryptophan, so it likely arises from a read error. CDR3 in amino acids: CASSLEPGLSYNSPLHL. As DNA, the CDR3 is TGTGCCAGCAGCCTAGAGCCAGGGCTCTCCTATAATTCACCCCTCCACCTT. This chain connects TRBV11-2 to TRBJ1-6; TRBD1 is a possible D gene (5 bases). The CDR3 runs 17 residues. Germline CDR1 and CDR2: SGHAT and FQNNGV.

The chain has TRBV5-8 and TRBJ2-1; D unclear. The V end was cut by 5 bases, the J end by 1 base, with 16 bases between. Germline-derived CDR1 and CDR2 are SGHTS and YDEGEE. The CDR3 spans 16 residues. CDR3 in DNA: TGTGCCAGCAGTTCCGTCTTCTTCGGTTCCTACAATGAGCAGTTCTTC. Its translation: CASSSVFFGSYNEQFF.

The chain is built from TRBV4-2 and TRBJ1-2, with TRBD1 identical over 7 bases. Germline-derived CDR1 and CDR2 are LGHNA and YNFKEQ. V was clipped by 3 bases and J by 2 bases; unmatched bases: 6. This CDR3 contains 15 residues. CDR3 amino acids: CASSHPGQTNYGYTF. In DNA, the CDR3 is TGTGCCAGCAGCCACCCGGGACAGACAAACTATGGCTACACCTTC.